What follows are 13 T cell receptor beta chains derived from one specimen sequenced in a study of T cell changes during pregnancy in multiple sclerosis. Data came from immunoSEQ multiplex PCR; TCRdb stores just in-frame clones and leaves some out. The repertoire includes about 84,000 clones, approximately 95% of them detected once, and about 0.94% sits in the top ten. The material was peripheral blood, obtained in the second trimester of pregnancy. The receptors were sampled from a female donor in good health, enrolled as a control in a pregnancy study.

The chain couples TRBV4-1 to TRBJ1-5, with 9 positions matching TRBD1. CDR3 length: 15 residues. The V segment lost 5 bases and the J segment 4 bases; nucleotides outside the gene matches: 6. Germline V gives CDR1 MGHRA, CDR2 YSYEKL. The CDR3 loop is CASSTYRGQNQPQHF. CDR3 sequence (DNA): TGCGCCAGCAGCACCTACAGGGGGCAGAATCAGCCCCAGCATTTT.

The V gene is TRBV7-2, the J gene TRBJ2-1; 7 nucleotides align to TRBD2. The germline gives CDR1 SGHTA, CDR2 FQGNSA. The junction had 1 base not matched to a gene; V was cut back by 1 base and J by 1 base. The CDR3 has 15 amino acids. CDR3 DNA: TGTGCCAGCAGCTTAGGGCGGGGGTCCTACAATGAGCAGTTCTTC. Its translation: CASSLGRGSYNEQFF.

The chain links TRBV5-1 to TRBJ1-3, with D unresolved. The V end lost 0 bases, the J end lost 0 bases, and 10 bases lay between the germline ends. The CDR3 has 16 residues. CDR1 is SGHRS and CDR2 is YFSETQ in the germline V gene. The CDR3 DNA reads TGCGCCAGCAGCTTGGAAGCACAGCTCTCTGGAAACACCATATATTTT. It translates to CASSLEAQLSGNTIYF.

V gene TRBV5-1 combines with J gene TRBJ2-1, with D possibly being TRBD2 (6 bases). CDR3 length equals 14 residues. Trimming left V 1 base short and J 4 bases short, with 9 bases between. The germline V gene encodes CDR1 SGHRS and CDR2 YFSETQ. CDR3 nucleotides: TGCGCCAGCAGCTTGCGGGAGAGGTACAATGAGCAGTTCTTC. Translated: CASSLRERYNEQFF.

In this sample, this clone turned up a few times. The V gene is TRBV5-8, the J gene TRBJ2-1, with D tentatively TRBD1 (6 bases). Trimming stripped 1 base from V and 14 bases from J, with 13 bases between. The CDR3 length is 12 residues. Germline values: CDR1 SGHTS, CDR2 YDEGEE. The CDR3, as DNA: TGTGCCAGCAGCTTGAAGAAGGGGGTGAAGTTCTTC. Its translation: CASSLKKGVKFF.

This clone was seen just once. The rearrangement links TRBV2 to TRBJ2-3, with TRBD2 matching over 13 bases. The CDR3 loop spans 15 amino acids. The germline CDR1 and CDR2 sequences are SNHLY and FYNNEI. Losses at the gene ends were 5 bases for V and 6 bases for J; bases not matched to a gene: 5. The CDR3 reads CASSLGLAGDDTQYF. CDR3 coding DNA: TGTGCCAGCAGTCTCGGACTAGCGGGAGACGATACGCAGTATTTT.

This clone was seen a handful of times. The chain employs TRBV4-1 and TRBJ2-3; 8 bases line up with TRBD2. Germline-derived CDR1 and CDR2 are MGHRA and YSYEKL. CDR3 size: 14 residues. V dropped 3 bases and J dropped 5; count of bases not matched to a gene: 4. The CDR3 here is CASSHGLAIDTQYF. DNA for the CDR3: TGCGCCAGCAGCCACGGACTAGCTATAGATACGCAGTATTTT.

The chain recombines TRBV9 with TRBJ2-2; no definite D call. Between the trimmed V and J ends, which lost 0 bases and 8 bases, there was a span of 11 bases. CDR3 length: 14 amino acids. Germline loops: CDR1 SGDLS, CDR2 YYNGEE. The CDR3 sequence is CASSVEVVEGELFF. The CDR3 bases are TGTGCCAGCAGCGTAGAAGTCGTTGAGGGGGAGCTGTTTTTT. Complete variable domain (other parts from reference TRBV9 and TRBJ2-2): DSGVTQTPKHLITATGQRVTLRCSPRSGDLSVYWYQQSLDQGLQFLIQYYNGEERAKGNILERFSAQQFPDLHSELNLSSLELGDSALYFCASSVEVVEGELFFGEGSRLTVL.

The V gene is TRBV2, the J gene TRBJ2-3, with a possible D match to TRBD2 (5 bases). Trimming left V 4 bases short and J 2 bases short, with 22 bases between. The CDR3 length is 18 residues. Per the germline V gene, CDR1 is SNHLY and CDR2 is FYNNEI. The CDR3 coding sequence is TGTGCCAGCAGTGTTTCGGAGGACTCCTCCCCTGACACAGATACGCAGTATTTT. Protein sequence: CASSVSEDSSPDTDTQYF.

V gene TRBV5-1 combines with J gene TRBJ2-3; D possibly corresponds to TRBD1 (6 bases). V was shortened by 0 bases and J by 4 bases, with 12 bases between the two germline ends. Germline assignment: CDR1 SGHRS and CDR2 YFSETQ. The CDR3 sequence is 15 residues long. DNA of the CDR3: TGCGCCAGCAGCTTGGGTACAGGGTTGGCAGATACGCAGTATTTT. This encodes CASSLGTGLADTQYF.

This chain connects TRBV4-1 to TRBJ1-4; the D is unclear. This CDR3 is built from 16 residues. V was trimmed by 4 bases and J by 3 bases, leaving 15 bases between them. Germline-derived CDR1 and CDR2 are MGHRA and YSYEKL. CDR3: CASSPDRSEANEKLFF. CDR3 sequence (DNA): TGCGCCAGCAGCCCCGATAGGTCGGAGGCTAATGAAAAACTGTTTTTT.

The chain is built from TRBV9 and TRBJ1-1; D is undetermined. Germline V CDR1 and CDR2: SGDLS, YYNGEE. This CDR3 is 13 amino acids long. The V gene lost 0 bases and the J gene lost 3 bases, with 6 bases spanning the gap. This CDR3 is CASSVVPDTEAFF. CDR3 in DNA: TGTGCCAGCAGCGTAGTGCCGGACACTGAAGCTTTCTTT.

This clone was counted once. J is TRBJ2-5 and V is TRBV15; a weak D match, TRBD1 (6 bases). Germline V lookup: CDR1 LNHNV, CDR2 YYDKDF (reference sequence). CDR3 length: 16 amino acids. V lost 1 base and J lost 1, with 13 bases in between. Here the CDR3 reads CATSRGGRGFQETQYF. CDR3 coding DNA: TGTGCCACCAGCAGAGGGGGAAGGGGGTTCCAAGAGACCCAGTACTTC.